The 12 T cell receptor beta chains presented below share a single source sample, sequenced in a study of shared clonotypes between healthy human individuals. Sequencing was performed with immunoSEQ multiplex PCR; in TCRdb, only in-frame clones are kept and a portion is missing. The sample includes around 1.1 million clones, roughly 74% of them seen just once. Sequenced input: memory CD4+ T cells from PBMCs. Subset described: CD45RA-negative fraction. The receptors shown here come from a man aged 18 to 30 in good health. Some clones in this sample may be carry-over from other donors' samples.

The V call is TRBV7-2, the J call TRBJ1-4; 8 bases line up with TRBD1. Germline lookup yields CDR1 SGHTA and CDR2 FQGNSA. V dropped 3 bases and J dropped 6; count of bases not matched to a gene: 6. The CDR3 sequence is 15 residues long. CDR3 region: CASSFYGTGDEKLFF. DNA for the CDR3: TGTGCCAGCAGCTTCTACGGGACAGGTGATGAAAAACTGTTTTTT.

The sample holds one count of this clone. The chain is built from TRBV2 and TRBJ1-5; D is ambiguous. The CDR3 is 13 amino acids. Per the germline V gene, CDR1 is SNHLY and CDR2 is FYNNEI. V was trimmed by 7 bases and J by 4 bases, leaving 11 bases between them. The CDR3 DNA reads TGTGCCAGCACCATTGGTGCGAATCAGCCCCAGCATTTT. As protein: CASTIGANQPQHF.

This clone was counted between two and nine times. The chain has TRBV10-3 and TRBJ2-4; D is undetermined. Per germline, CDR1 ENHRY and CDR2 SYGVKD. V lost 2 bases and J 9 bases, leaving 11 bases between the germline ends. The CDR3 covers 13 residues. The CDR3, as DNA: TGTGCCATCAGTGAGAACCAAAAAGTCATTCAGTACTTC. It translates to CAISENQKVIQYF.

The chain carries TRBV18 and TRBJ2-5, with D possibly TRBD2 on 5 matching bases. Germline lookup yields CDR1 KGHSH and CDR2 LQKENI. V shed 3 bases and J shed 0 bases, with 11 bases lying between them. CDR3 length: 15 residues. CDR3 DNA: TGTGCCAGCTCACCCAACCACGGGAACCAAGAGACCCAGTACTTC. It yields the protein CASSPNHGNQETQYF.

V gene TRBV5-1 combines with J gene TRBJ2-2; D call uncertain. The V end lost 1 base, the J end lost 6 bases, and 10 bases lay between the germline ends. The CDR3 runs 14 residues. Germline V gene data show CDR1 as SGHRS and CDR2 as YFSETQ. The CDR3 sequence: CASSLTWKSGELFF. As DNA, the CDR3 is TGCGCCAGCAGCTTGACCTGGAAGTCCGGGGAGCTGTTTTTT.

The V and J genes are TRBV11-2 and TRBJ2-7; 8 bases align to TRBD1. This CDR3 contains 15 residues. The ends lost 5 bases at V and 3 bases at J; junction bases unmatched: 9. Germline V gives CDR1 SGHAT, CDR2 FQNNGV. The CDR3: CASSRTGGQGYEQYF. For the CDR3, the DNA is TGTGCCAGCAGCCGCACCGGCGGACAGGGCTACGAGCAGTACTTC.

The CDR3 region is CASGTLNTGELFF. CDR3 sequence (DNA): TGCGCCAGCGGGACACTCAACACCGGGGAGCTGTTTTTT. This chain links TRBV5-1 with TRBJ2-2; possible D gene TRBD1, 6 bases. V was trimmed by 7 bases and J by 2 bases, leaving 9 bases between them. Germline loops: CDR1 SGHRS, CDR2 YFSETQ. The CDR3 totals 13 residues.

The V and J genes are TRBV2 and TRBJ1-2; 7 nucleotides align to TRBD1. The CDR3 extends over 13 amino acids. The germline V gene has CDR1 SNHLY and CDR2 FYNNEI. V shed 4 bases, J shed 8 bases, and the junction held 7 bases outside the gene matches. CDR3 nucleotide sequence: TGTGCCAGCAGTGTCGACAGGGCCGGCGGCTACACCTTC. Translating it yields CASSVDRAGGYTF.

This clone appeared a few times. For the CDR3, the DNA is TGTGCTTCACTTCCGGGACTAGCGGGGGCGGACACCGGGGAGCTGTTTTTT. Protein sequence: CASLPGLAGADTGELFF. The chain recombines TRBV19 with TRBJ2-2; 14 nucleotides align to TRBD2. The CDR3 loop spans 17 amino acids. Per the germline V gene, CDR1 is LNHDA and CDR2 is SQIVND (reference sequence).

The chain carries TRBV11-2 and TRBJ1-1, with a tentative D call TRBD1 (5 bases). The CDR3 is 14 amino acids. Germline CDR1 is SGHAT and CDR2 is FQNNGV. Deletions cut 6 bases from V and 5 bases from J, with 16 bases between. This chain's CDR3 is CASRIPGGFTEAFF. Written as DNA, the CDR3 is TGTGCCAGCAGGATACCTGGGGGGTTTACTGAAGCTTTCTTT. Full variable domain (rest looked up from reference TRBV11-2 and TRBJ1-1): EAGVAQSPRYKIIEKRQSVAFWCNPISGHATLYWYQQILGQGPKLLIQFQNNGVVDDSQLPKDRFSAERLKGVDSTLKIQPAKLEDSAVYLCASRIPGGFTEAFFGQGTRLTVV.

This chain connects TRBV5-1 to TRBJ2-4; D is possibly TRBD1 (5 bases). V gave up 2 bases and J gave up 0 bases, with 6 bases separating them. The germline gives CDR1 SGHRS, CDR2 YFSETQ. This CDR3 is 14 amino acids long. CDR3 nucleotides: TGCGCCAGCAGCTTAGGGGAAGCCAAAAACATTCAGTACTTC. Translated, it gives CASSLGEAKNIQYF.

The V and J genes are TRBV5-1 and TRBJ2-7, with D perhaps TRBD2 (6 bases). Germline V gene data show CDR1 as SGHRS and CDR2 as YFSETQ. Trimming removed 2 bases from V and 7 bases from J, with 16 bases in between. CDR3 length: 14 residues. CDR3 residues: CASSFSGLTWEQYF. The DNA for the CDR3 is TGCGCCAGCAGCTTTTCGGGACTCACTTGGGAGCAGTACTTC.